This T cell receptor (beta chain) was captured in a study of T cell changes during pregnancy in multiple sclerosis. This clone was detected once. The data were produced by immunoSEQ multiplex PCR, yet TCRdb's version contains in-frame clones alone and is incomplete. This table holds 38,000 or so clones, around nine tenths found once. The sample in question was CD4+ T cells from peripheral blood mononuclear cells, obtained in the second trimester of pregnancy. This clonotype was sampled from a female donor in good health, enrolled as a control in a pregnancy study.

The CDR3 DNA reads TGTGCCAGAAGCTTCGGACAGGGGGACCAAAACCCTGAAGAGACCCAGTACTTC. Protein product: CARSFGQGDQNPEETQYF. The chain is built from TRBV7-5 and TRBJ2-5; the table gives TRBD1 as D, unverified against the DNA. TRBV7-5 is labeled a pseudogene. The CDR3 is made up of 18 amino acids.